The next 5 T cell receptor beta chains were all read from a single sample in a study of blood T cells in healthy people across ages. Sample-barcoded 5' priming and a J-beta primer mix drove a second PCR of roughly 6 to 12 cycles. TCRdb redid the calling of the 5' RACE reads with MiXCR, one entry per CDR3 protein. In the table there are roughly 640,000 distinct CDR3 sequences, approximately 30% of which are singletons. The sample consisted of blood. All receptors come from a woman of 80 years or more in good health.

This clonotype was seen a handful of times. This rearrangement joins TRBV28 to TRBJ1-5; D might be TRBD1 (6 bases). Trimming removed 6 bases at V and 7 bases at J, with 16 bases between. Germline V CDR1 and CDR2: MDHEN, SYDVKM. The CDR3 covers 14 residues. CDR3: CASSLGTIGQPQHF. The CDR3 DNA is TGTGCCAGCAGCCTCGGGACAATAGGACAGCCCCAGCATTTT. The full variable domain, with the rest looked up from reference TRBV28 and TRBJ1-5, is DVKVTQSSRYLVKRTGEKVFLECVQDMDHENMFWYRQDPGLGLRLIYFSYDVKMKEKGDIPEGYSVSREKKERFSLILESASTNQTSMYLCASSLGTIGQPQHFGDGTRLSIL.

The rearrangement joins TRBV15 to TRBJ2-1, with TRBD1 matching 11 bases. The junction had 7 bases not matched to a gene; V was cut back by 1 base and J by 2 bases. The CDR3 has 18 residues. Germline-derived CDR1 and CDR2 are LNHNV and YYDKDF (reference sequence). CDR3 sequence: CATSRARTGGYTYNEQFF. CDR3 DNA: TGTGCCACCAGCAGAGCACGGACAGGGGGCTACACCTACAATGAGCAGTTCTTC.

With regard to this clonotype: This may stem from a read error, because a much larger clone lies one nucleotide away. The chain has TRBV20-1 and TRBJ2-7; TRBD1 matches 7 bases. The DNA end favors TRBJ2-4, so the J call may be wrong. The CDR3 consists of 14 residues. Germline lookup yields CDR1 DFQATT and CDR2 SNEGSKA (reference sequence). CDR3 amino acids: CSASRAQGRNIQYF. The CDR3, as DNA: TGCAGTGCTAGTCGGGCACAGGGGAGAAACATTCAGTACTTC.

This clonotype came up a few times. This sequence may be a read error, since a much larger clone differs from it by one base. The genes are TRBV12-3 or TRBV12-4 and TRBJ2-1; D uncertain. The DNA end lines up better with TRBJ2-7; the J call may be wrong. This CDR3 spans 17 amino acids. The chain's CDR3 is CASRPSPIKSSYNEQYF. The CDR3 DNA is TGTGCCAGCAGACCGTCCCCAATAAAAAGCTCCTACAATGAGCAGTACTTC.

This clonotype was counted only a few times. The gene calls are TRBV7-9 and TRBJ2-3; weak D call: TRBD2 (5 bases). The CDR3 is 16 residues long. Between the trimmed V and J ends, which lost 1 base and 0 bases, there was a span of 11 bases. Per germline, CDR1 SEHNR and CDR2 FQNEAQ (reference sequence). DNA for the CDR3: TGTGCCAGCAGCTTAGTTCTAGCCTCTAGCACAGATACGCAGTATTTT. Amino acids: CASSLVLASSTDTQYF. The whole variable domain, filled in from reference TRBV7-9 and TRBJ2-3, reads DTGVSQNPRHKITKRGQNVTFRCDPISEHNRLYWYRQTLGQGPEFLTYFQNEAQLEKSRLLSDRFSAERPKGSFSTLEIQRTEQGDSAMYLCASSLVLASSTDTQYFGPGTRLTVL.